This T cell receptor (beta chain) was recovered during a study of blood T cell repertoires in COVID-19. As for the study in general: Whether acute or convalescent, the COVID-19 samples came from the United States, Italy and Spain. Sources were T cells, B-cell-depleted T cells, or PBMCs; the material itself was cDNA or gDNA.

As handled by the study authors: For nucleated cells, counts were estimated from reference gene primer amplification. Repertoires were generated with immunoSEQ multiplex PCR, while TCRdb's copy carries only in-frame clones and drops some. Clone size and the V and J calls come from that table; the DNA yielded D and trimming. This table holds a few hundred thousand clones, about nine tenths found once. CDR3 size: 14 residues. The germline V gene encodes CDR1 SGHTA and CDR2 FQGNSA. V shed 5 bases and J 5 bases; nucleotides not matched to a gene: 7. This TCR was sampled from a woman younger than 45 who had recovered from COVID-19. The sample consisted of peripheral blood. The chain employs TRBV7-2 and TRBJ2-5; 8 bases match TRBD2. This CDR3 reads CASSPRGGFETQYF. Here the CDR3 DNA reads TGTGCCAGCAGCCCACGGGGGGGTTTCGAGACCCAGTACTTC.